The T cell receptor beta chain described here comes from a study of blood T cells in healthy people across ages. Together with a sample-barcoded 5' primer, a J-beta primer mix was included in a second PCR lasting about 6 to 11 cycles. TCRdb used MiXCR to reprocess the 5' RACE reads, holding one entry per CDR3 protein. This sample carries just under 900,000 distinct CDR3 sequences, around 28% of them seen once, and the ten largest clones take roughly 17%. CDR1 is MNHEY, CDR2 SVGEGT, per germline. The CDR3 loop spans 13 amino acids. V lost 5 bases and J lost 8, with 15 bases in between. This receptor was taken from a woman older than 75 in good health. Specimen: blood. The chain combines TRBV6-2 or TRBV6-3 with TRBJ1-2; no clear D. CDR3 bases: TGTGCCAGCAGTGGACCGGGCCCAGAGGGCTACACCTTC. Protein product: CASSGPGPEGYTF.